This T cell receptor (beta chain) was observed in a study of beta chain features in type 1 diabetes. Study findings and constraints: TCRB CDR3s from Type 1 diabetes patients were moderately but significantly shorter in all four CD4+ subsets. Type 1 diabetes patients showed fewer insertions and more deletions at VDJ junctions.

As to this clone: Its antigen remains unknown.

Germline assignment: CDR1 SGHDT and CDR2 YYEEEE. The length of the CDR3 is 16 residues. Unmatched junction bases numbered 6, after V lost 0 bases and J lost 1 base. Of the isolated RNA, all was reverse transcribed, and so the sequenced material was expressed TCRB transcripts. Sequencing was performed with immunoSEQ multiplex PCR; in TCRdb, only in-frame clones are kept and a portion is missing. The data hold under 900,000 clones, with roughly 15% observed a single time. The chain couples TRBV5-6 to TRBJ1-1; 7 positions match TRBD1. This receptor was taken from a woman aged 18-29 years in good health. Sequences were obtained from naive CD4+ T cells from blood. The CDR3 coding sequence is TGTGCCAGCAGCTTGGGGCTGGGGACAGAGAACACTGAAGCTTTCTTT. The encoded protein is CASSLGLGTENTEAFF.